The 24 T cell receptor beta chains reported below all come from one sample, sequenced in a study of blood T cell repertoires in COVID-19 (dated by TCRdb to 2020 to 2022). The receptor library was made with the immunoSEQ multiplex PCR assay. The immuneACCESS repertoire file appears here via TCRdb, limited to in-frame rearrangements. These files lack a portion of the clones; in checked studies, under half of the deficit traces to unresolved V genes, and the cause of the others is not known. For this sample the table gives about 140,000 clones, of which 75% to 90% were detected only once. Clones ranked in the top ten supply about 1.8% of the sample. Sequenced input: peripheral blood. The receptors here all came from a woman aged 45-60 years with acute or convalescent COVID-19.

The chain couples TRBV6-6 to TRBJ1-5; D is possibly TRBD1 (5 bases). V shed 5 bases and J shed 1 base, with 18 bases lying between them. The germline V gene has CDR1 MNHNY and CDR2 SVGAGI (reference sequence). This CDR3 has 17 amino acids. In DNA, the CDR3 is TGTGCCAGCAGTCATACGTCAAGGGGAGGCAGCAATCAGCCCCAGCATTTT. It specifies CASSHTSRGGSNQPQHF.

A few counts support this clone. The genes are TRBV5-8 and TRBJ2-3; D gene ambiguous. Trimming removed 0 bases at V and 5 bases at J, with 10 bases between. The CDR3 consists of 14 residues. In germline, CDR1 is SGHTS, CDR2 YDEGEE. This CDR3 reads CASSLVALIDTQYF. The CDR3 DNA sequence: TGTGCCAGCAGCTTGGTTGCGCTTATAGATACGCAGTATTTT.

The gene calls are TRBV7-9 and TRBJ2-7; TRBD1 matches 9 bases. Germline CDR1 SEHNR, CDR2 FQNEAQ (reference sequence). V dropped 4 bases and J dropped 3; count of bases not matched to a gene: 13. The CDR3 contains 17 residues. CDR3 sequence (DNA): TGTGCCAGCAGCTCTCAACTCGGACAGGGGCCTCTCTACGAGCAGTACTTC. Translation: CASSSQLGQGPLYEQYF.

The rearrangement links TRBV5-6 to TRBJ2-1; 13 nucleotides align to TRBD2. Germline V gene sequence: CDR1 SGHDT, CDR2 YYEEEE. Trimming at V came to 4 bases and at J to 10 bases, leaving 8 bases not matched to a gene. This CDR3 comprises 15 residues. CDR3 protein: CASSATGLAGTEQFF. CDR3 coding DNA: TGTGCCAGCAGCGCCACGGGACTAGCGGGGACAGAGCAGTTCTTC.

CDR3 bases: TGTGCCAGCAGGCCCGGGGCGGGGGATTCACCCCTCCACTTT. Protein: CASRPGAGDSPLHF. The chain has TRBV6-5 and TRBJ1-6; tentatively, D is TRBD1 (5 bases). V dropped 6 bases and J dropped 8 bases, with 14 bases sitting between them. The CDR3 is 14 amino acids. CDR1 and CDR2 (germline): MNHEY, SVGAGI.

The CDR3 DNA reads as TGTGCCAGCAGACCCCAGGACAGGGGGCATCAGCCCCAGCATTTT. Its protein is CASRPQDRGHQPQHF. V usage is TRBV28 and J usage is TRBJ1-5, with 11 positions matching TRBD1. CDR1 and CDR2 from the germline V gene are MDHEN and SYDVKM. This CDR3 is 15 amino acids long. V trimming: 6 bases; J trimming: 5 bases; junction bases outside the gene matches: 6.

For the CDR3, the DNA is TGTGCCAGCAGCTTAGCGTCAACGAGCTCCCACACTGAAGCTTTCTTT. It codes for CASSLASTSSHTEAFF. The chain uses TRBV7-2 and TRBJ1-1; D uncertain. The CDR3 consists of 16 residues. The V and J ends lost 0 bases and 3 bases respectively, with 14 bases between them. CDR1 is SGHTA, CDR2 FQGNSA, per germline.

The table lists this clone with a count of one. The chain recombines TRBV7-2 with TRBJ1-5; no clear D gene. The germline CDR1 and CDR2 sequences are SGHTA and FQGNSA. Trimming removed 5 bases at V and 6 bases at J, with 14 bases between. The CDR3 covers 14 residues. The CDR3 DNA reads as TGTGCCAGCAGCCAACAGCCCGGGGTTCAGCCCCAGCATTTT. Protein: CASSQQPGVQPQHF. Full variable domain (outside the CDR3, taken from reference TRBV7-2 and TRBJ1-5): GAGVSQSPSNKVTEKGKDVELRCDPISGHTALYWYRQSLGQGLEFLIYFQGNSAPDKSGLPSDRFSAERTGGSVSTLTIQRTQQEDSAVYLCASSQQPGVQPQHFGDGTRLSIL.

The rearrangement joins TRBV4-2 to TRBJ2-3, with 7 bases fitting TRBD2. There are 14 residues in the CDR3. Trimming took 0 bases from V and 5 from J; bases not matched to a gene: 2. Germline loops: CDR1 LGHNA, CDR2 YNFKEQ. The CDR3 DNA reads TGTGCCAGCAGCCAAGATGCGGGGGTAGATACGCAGTATTTT. As protein: CASSQDAGVDTQYF.

The chain links TRBV9 to TRBJ1-6; TRBD1 is a possible D gene (6 bases). The germline V gene has CDR1 SGDLS and CDR2 YYNGEE. The CDR3 is made up of 15 amino acids. Between the trimmed V and J ends, which lost 3 bases and 7 bases, there was a span of 14 bases. The CDR3, as DNA: TGTGCCAGCAGCGCGGTCCAGGGGACCAATTCACCCCTCCACTTT. Its translation: CASSAVQGTNSPLHF.

This clone has a single count. This chain uses TRBV18 with TRBJ1-6, with 8 nucleotides matching TRBD1. Germline CDR1 is KGHSH and CDR2 is LQKENI. The CDR3 loop spans 15 amino acids. After removal of 3 bases from V and 8 bases from J, the junction contained 6 bases not matched to a gene. The CDR3 DNA follows: TGTGCCAGCTCACCTTGGACAGGGACGGATTCACCCCTCCACTTT. Its translation is CASSPWTGTDSPLHF.

V usage is TRBV9 and J usage is TRBJ2-1, with unresolved D. The CDR3 runs to 14 residues. Trimming took off 0 bases at V and 4 bases at J, with 8 bases between the two ends. Looked up from germline, CDR1 is SGDLS and CDR2 is YYNGEE. This chain's CDR3 is CASSVVADYNEQFF. CDR3 coding DNA: TGTGCCAGCAGCGTAGTAGCTGATTACAATGAGCAGTTCTTC.

This sequence joins TRBV29-1 and TRBJ2-6; 9 positions agree with TRBD1. The CDR3 is 17 residues long. Trimming cost V 4 bases and J 1 base; bases outside gene matches: 8. Germline assignment: CDR1 SQVTM and CDR2 ANQGSEA. CDR3 coding DNA: TGCAGCGTTGGTGTTGGGACAGGGTATTCTGGGGCCAACGTCCTGACTTTC. Amino acids: CSVGVGTGYSGANVLTF.

This rearrangement joins TRBV25-1 to TRBJ2-7, with D perhaps matching TRBD1 (6 bases). Trimming pared 10 bases from V and 5 bases from J, leaving 12 bases between. The CDR3 totals 11 residues. CDR1 MGHDK and CDR2 SYGVNS come from the germline V gene. As DNA, the CDR3 is TGTGCCACTAAACAGGGCAACGAGCAGTACTTC. It codes for CATKQGNEQYF.

CDR3 DNA: TGTGCCAGCAGTTACTCACCCCGAAGCTCTGAAGCTTTCTTT. Its protein is CASSYSPRSSEAFF. The chain links TRBV6-5 to TRBJ1-1; no reliable D call. The CDR3 spans 14 residues. The germline V gene has CDR1 MNHEY and CDR2 SVGAGI. Trimming took 0 bases from V and 6 from J, leaving 11 bases between them.

As to this clone: A junction end diverges from the germline sequence, so it may reflect a read error. The chain couples TRBV6-1 to TRBJ1-5; 7 nucleotides align to TRBD1. Germline-derived CDR1 and CDR2 are MNHNS and SASEGT. This CDR3 has 14 residues. The CDR3 DNA follows: TGTGCCAGCAGAGAAGACAGGGTCGGTCAGCCCCAGCATTTT. This codes for CASREDRVGQPQHF.

The chain couples TRBV3-1 (or the pseudogene TRBV3-2) to TRBJ2-5; 7 bases fit TRBD2. The trim removed 4 bases at V and 9 bases at J, leaving 5 bases unmatched. The CDR3 covers 12 residues. Germline-derived CDR1 and CDR2 are LGHDT and YNNKEL (reference sequence). CDR3 loop: CASSLGSGAQYF. In nucleotides, the CDR3 is TGTGCCAGCAGCCTCGGAAGCGGGGCCCAGTACTTC.

The V and J genes are TRBV7-9 and TRBJ2-7; weak D call: TRBD2 (6 bases). The CDR3 sequence is 15 residues long. Germline V CDR1 and CDR2: SEHNR, FQNEAQ (reference sequence). With 1 base removed from V and 3 bases from J, the gap between germline ends came to 13 bases. The CDR3 DNA sequence: TGTGCCAGCAGCTTAGGGGGGGACGGAGTCTACGAGCAGTACTTC. Its protein product is CASSLGGDGVYEQYF.

The chain is built from TRBV4-2 and TRBJ1-1; D not resolved. The germline gives CDR1 LGHNA, CDR2 YNFKEQ. The CDR3 sequence is 14 residues long. Trimming removed 4 bases from V and 6 bases from J, with 15 bases in between. CDR3 protein: CASSPSTLSAEAFF. CDR3 DNA: TGTGCCAGCAGCCCTTCAACCCTAAGCGCTGAAGCTTTCTTT.

CDR3 DNA sequence: TGTGCCAGCAGCCAAGGGACAGAAAATTCACCCCTCCACTTT. Translation: CASSQGTENSPLHF. The chain couples TRBV3-1 (or the pseudogene TRBV3-2) to TRBJ1-6, with D possibly TRBD1 on 6 matching bases. Trimming left V 1 base short and J 7 bases short, with 8 bases between. The germline CDR1 and CDR2 sequences are LGHDT and YNNKEL (reference sequence). CDR3 length: 14 residues.

The V gene is TRBV2, the J gene TRBJ2-4; D uncertain. Germline V gene lookup returns CDR1 SNHLY and CDR2 FYNNEI. V shed 6 bases and J shed 0 bases, with 15 bases lying between them. The CDR3 sequence is 16 residues long. Here the CDR3 reads CASSLQRGLAKNIQYF. In nucleotides, the CDR3 is TGTGCCAGCAGCCTACAACGAGGCTTAGCCAAAAACATTCAGTACTTC.

The rearrangement links TRBV7-2 to TRBJ1-1; 10 bases match TRBD1. Looked up from germline, CDR1 is SGHTA and CDR2 is FQGNSA. CDR3 length: 15 amino acids. The V segment lost 4 bases and the J segment 4 bases; nucleotides outside the gene matches: 6. The CDR3 loop is CASSSRQGARTEAFF. For the CDR3, the DNA is TGTGCCAGCAGCTCTAGACAGGGGGCTCGCACTGAAGCTTTCTTT. The full variable domain, rest sourced from reference TRBV7-2 and TRBJ1-1, is GAGVSQSPSNKVTEKGKDVELRCDPISGHTALYWYRQSLGQGLEFLIYFQGNSAPDKSGLPSDRFSAERTGGSVSTLTIQRTQQEDSAVYLCASSSRQGARTEAFFGQGTRLTVV.

CDR3 residues: CASSLAGGDEKLFF. The CDR3 DNA follows: TGCGCCAGCAGCTTGGCAGGGGGAGATGAAAAACTGTTTTTT. The J gene is TRBJ1-4, the V gene TRBV5-1, with 7 bases lining up with TRBD1. Germline V lookup: CDR1 SGHRS, CDR2 YFSETQ. The CDR3 extends over 14 amino acids. Trimming at V came to 0 bases and at J to 6 bases, leaving 2 bases not matched to a gene.

This chain connects TRBV27 to TRBJ1-5; TRBD1 agrees at 9 bases. Germline trimming cut 5 bases from V and 4 bases from J; bases unmatched to any gene: 6. The CDR3 covers 15 residues. Looked up from germline, CDR1 is MNHEY and CDR2 is SMNVEV (reference sequence). The CDR3 nucleotides read TGTGCCAGCAGTCCAGGGACAGGGCGGAATCAGCCCCAGCATTTT. It yields the protein CASSPGTGRNQPQHF.